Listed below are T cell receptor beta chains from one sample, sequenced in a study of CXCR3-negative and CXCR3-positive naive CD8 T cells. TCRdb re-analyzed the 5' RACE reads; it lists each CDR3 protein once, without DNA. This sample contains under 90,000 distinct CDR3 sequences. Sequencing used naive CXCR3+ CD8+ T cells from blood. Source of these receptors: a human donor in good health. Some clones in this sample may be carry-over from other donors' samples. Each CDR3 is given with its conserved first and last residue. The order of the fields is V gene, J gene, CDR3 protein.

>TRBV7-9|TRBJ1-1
CASEAGRNTEAFF
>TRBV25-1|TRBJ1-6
CASSEWGTGTLHF
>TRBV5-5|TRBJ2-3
CASSPGDTQYF
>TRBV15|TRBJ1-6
CATSGRWGQSPHHF
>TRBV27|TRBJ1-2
CASSSRDRGGGYTF
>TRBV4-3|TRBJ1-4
CASSQGSGTYNEKLFF
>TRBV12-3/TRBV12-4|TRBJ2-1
CASRSGRGEQFF
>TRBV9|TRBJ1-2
CASSPDQTGLGYTF
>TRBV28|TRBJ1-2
CASWAVRGYTF
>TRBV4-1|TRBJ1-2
CASSRETGEGGYTF
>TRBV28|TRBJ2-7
CASSPTSGSPSSYEQYF
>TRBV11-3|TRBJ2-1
CASSLGSLVESSYNEQFF
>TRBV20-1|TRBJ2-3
CSARESGATDTQYF
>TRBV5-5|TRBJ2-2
CASSSTSLAGGPIAGELFF